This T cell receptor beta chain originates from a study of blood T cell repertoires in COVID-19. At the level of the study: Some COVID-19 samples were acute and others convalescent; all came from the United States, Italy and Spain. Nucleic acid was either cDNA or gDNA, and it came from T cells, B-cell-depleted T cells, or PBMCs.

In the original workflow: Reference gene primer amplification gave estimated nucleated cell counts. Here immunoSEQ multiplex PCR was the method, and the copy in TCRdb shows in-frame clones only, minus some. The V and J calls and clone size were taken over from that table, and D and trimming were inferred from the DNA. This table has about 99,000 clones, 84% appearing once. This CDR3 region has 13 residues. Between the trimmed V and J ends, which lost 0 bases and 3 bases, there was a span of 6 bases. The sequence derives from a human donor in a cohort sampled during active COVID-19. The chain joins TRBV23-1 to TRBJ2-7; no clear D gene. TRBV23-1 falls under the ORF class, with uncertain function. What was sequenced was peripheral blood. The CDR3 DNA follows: TGCGCCAGCAGTCAATCGTATAACTACGAGCAGTACTTC. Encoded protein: CASSQSYNYEQYF.